Below, 20 T cell receptor beta chains from the same sample are listed, as sequenced in a study of CD8+ T cells in alopecia areata. Treatment specified: oral pan-JAK inhibitor, 5-10 mg twice daily. cDNA prepared by RNA extraction and subsequent reverse transcription served as the template for sequencing. Libraries were prepared by immunoSEQ multiplex PCR; TCRdb keeps only in-frame clonotypes and omits some of them. Of 95,000 to 100,000 clones in the sample, 50% to 75% are singletons; the top ten hold 15% to 18%. The sample in question was CD8+ T cells sorted from blood, obtained at week 4, from a patient treated with tofacitinib. These TCRs come from a human donor with alopecia areata.

This chain joins TRBV19 and TRBJ1-1; D ambiguous. From germline, CDR1 is LNHDA and CDR2 SQIVND (reference sequence). This CDR3 comprises 11 residues. The ends were cut back, 6 bases at V and 4 bases at J, with 6 bases in the middle. CDR3 in DNA: TGTGCCAGTAGAGTGGGCACTGAAGCTTTCTTT. Protein product: CASRVGTEAFF. Full variable domain (rest looked up from reference TRBV19 and TRBJ1-1): DGGITQSPKYLFRKEGQNVTLSCEQNLNHDAMYWYRQDPGQGLRLIYYSQIVNDFQKGDIAEGYSVSREKKESFPLTVTSAQKNPTAFYLCASRVGTEAFFGQGTRLTVV.

The V call is TRBV7-9, the J call TRBJ2-6; D ambiguous. CDR1 SEHNR and CDR2 FQNEAQ come from the germline V gene (reference sequence). This CDR3 is built from 17 residues. The germline V and J ends were trimmed by 0 bases and 0 bases, with 9 bases remaining between them. This chain's CDR3 is CASSLARGSSGANVLTF. The CDR3 DNA reads as TGTGCCAGCAGCTTAGCCAGAGGAAGCTCTGGGGCCAACGTCCTGACTTTC.

V and J are TRBV4-2 and TRBJ2-7, with 9 bases matching TRBD1. CDR3 size: 16 residues. From germline, CDR1 is LGHNA and CDR2 YNFKEQ. The V gene end was trimmed by 0 bases and the J gene end by 0 bases; junction bases not matched to a gene: 3. CDR3 in DNA: TGTGCCAGCAGCCAAGAAGGGACAGGGAGCTCCTACGAGCAGTACTTC. Amino acid sequence: CASSQEGTGSSYEQYF.

The chain couples TRBV6-5 to TRBJ2-7; TRBD2 aligns across 9 bases. After removal of 0 bases from V and 1 base from J, the junction contained 1 base not matched to a gene. Germline lookup yields CDR1 MNHEY and CDR2 SVGAGI. The CDR3 runs 15 residues. For the CDR3, the DNA is TGTGCCAGCAGTTACTCGCTAGCGGGGTCCTACGAGCAGTACTTC. Amino acids: CASSYSLAGSYEQYF.

This clone was detected only a few times. This chain uses TRBV4-3 with TRBJ2-7; D remains ambiguous. The V and J ends lost 4 bases and 2 bases respectively, with 12 bases between them. Germline values: CDR1 LGHNA, CDR2 YSLEER. The CDR3 runs 14 residues. The CDR3 loop reads CASSLGVGAYEQYF. CDR3 sequence (DNA): TGCGCCAGCAGCCTCGGAGTCGGCGCCTACGAGCAGTACTTC.

This clone has a handful of counts. This chain links TRBV27 with TRBJ1-1; D call uncertain. Germline V gene lookup returns CDR1 MNHEY and CDR2 SMNVEV (reference sequence). The CDR3 sequence is 17 residues long. V lost 2 bases and J lost 0, with 16 bases in between. In nucleotides, the CDR3 is TGTGCCAGCAGTTTAGCAGCAGCCCGGCCAATGAACACTGAAGCTTTCTTT. Translation gives CASSLAAARPMNTEAFF.

This clone was detected a few times. The chain has TRBV7-2 and TRBJ2-1; D unclear. The CDR3 totals 16 residues. V dropped 1 base and J dropped 1 base, with 11 bases sitting between them. The germline V gene has CDR1 SGHTA and CDR2 FQGNSA. DNA of the CDR3: TGTGCCAGCAGCTTAGGACGGTATGGGTCCTACAATGAGCAGTTCTTC. Translating gives CASSLGRYGSYNEQFF. The complete variable domain, with remaining parts taken from reference TRBV7-2 and TRBJ2-1, reads GAGVSQSPSNKVTEKGKDVELRCDPISGHTALYWYRQSLGQGLEFLIYFQGNSAPDKSGLPSDRFSAERTGGSVSTLTIQRTQQEDSAVYLCASSLGRYGSYNEQFFGPGTRLTVL.

This clone was counted only a few times. The chain is built from TRBV5-6 and TRBJ2-1, with 8 nucleotides matching TRBD1. Germline CDR1 SGHDT, CDR2 YYEEEE. The CDR3 spans 14 residues. V dropped 9 bases and J dropped 2; count of bases not matched to a gene: 7. The CDR3 loop reads CAKRTGSPYNEQFF. The CDR3 DNA reads as TGTGCCAAGAGGACAGGGAGTCCCTACAATGAGCAGTTCTTC.

This clone was observed a few times. V gene TRBV11-2 combines with J gene TRBJ2-7; no firm D call. The ends were cut back, 3 bases at V and 1 base at J, with 1 base in the middle. The CDR3 is 11 residues long. Per germline, CDR1 SGHAT and CDR2 FQNNGV. CDR3 loop: CASSFSYEQYF. The CDR3 region has the DNA TGTGCCAGCAGCTTTTCCTACGAGCAGTACTTC.

In its sample, this clone was seen a few times. V gene TRBV30 combines with J gene TRBJ1-1; 7 bases fit TRBD1. Germline V gene data show CDR1 as GTSNPN and CDR2 as SVGIG (reference sequence). V was clipped by 4 bases and J by 6 bases; unmatched bases: 11. This CDR3 region has 14 residues. CDR3 loop: CAWKADRVGAEAFF. Written as DNA, the CDR3 is TGTGCCTGGAAAGCCGACAGGGTGGGGGCTGAAGCTTTCTTT.

V gene TRBV13 combines with J gene TRBJ2-7; D not certain. CDR1 and CDR2 from the germline V gene are PRHDT and FYEKMQ (reference sequence). The CDR3 length is 12 residues. Trimming removed 3 bases from V and 2 bases from J, with 5 bases in between. As DNA, the CDR3 is TGTGCCAGCAGCTTCGGCGCCTACGAGCAGTACTTC. Protein product: CASSFGAYEQYF.

The table lists this clone with a few counts. The V gene is TRBV11-2, the J gene TRBJ2-1; D not certain. The length of the CDR3 is 14 residues. V was cut by 5 bases and J by 0 bases, with 8 bases left in between. Germline values: CDR1 SGHAT, CDR2 FQNNGV. The CDR3 bases are TGTGCCAGCAGCCACTGGAGCTCCTACAATGAGCAGTTCTTC. This encodes CASSHWSSYNEQFF.

The chain employs TRBV6-6 and TRBJ2-1; TRBD1 matches 7 bases. Germline CDR1 and CDR2: MNHNY and SVGAGI (reference sequence). The ends lost 5 bases at V and 3 bases at J; junction bases unmatched: 7. The CDR3 runs to 15 residues. CDR3 loop: CASSPGQMFYNEQFF. The CDR3 bases are TGTGCCAGCAGTCCGGGACAGATGTTCTACAATGAGCAGTTCTTC.

The sample holds one count of this clone. The chain combines TRBV7-9 with TRBJ2-3; no firm D call. The CDR3 has 12 residues. V was pared by 2 bases and J by 4 bases, with 4 bases between. CDR1 and CDR2 (germline): SEHNR, FQNEAQ (reference sequence). CDR3 nucleotide sequence: TGTGCCAGCAGCTTATTAGCAGATACGCAGTATTTT. This translates into CASSLLADTQYF. The whole variable domain, remainder taken from reference TRBV7-9 and TRBJ2-3, is DTGVSQNPRHKITKRGQNVTFRCDPISEHNRLYWYRQTLGQGPEFLTYFQNEAQLEKSRLLSDRFSAERPKGSFSTLEIQRTEQGDSAMYLCASSLLADTQYFGPGTRLTVL.

The gene calls are TRBV2 and TRBJ2-7; D possibly corresponds to TRBD1 (6 bases). Trimming removed 6 bases at V and 0 bases at J, with 12 bases between. Looked up from germline, CDR1 is SNHLY and CDR2 is FYNNEI. The CDR3 spans 14 residues. CDR3 sequence: CASRWTESSYEQYF. CDR3 coding DNA: TGTGCCAGCAGATGGACAGAGAGCTCCTACGAGCAGTACTTC.

This clone was observed a few times. V gene TRBV29-1 combines with J gene TRBJ1-1; D is possibly TRBD1 (6 bases). Germline CDR1 SQVTM, CDR2 ANQGSEA. This CDR3 contains 14 residues. Trimming stripped 7 bases from V and 0 bases from J, with 15 bases between. The CDR3 spells CSGDLQGVNTEAFF. In DNA, the CDR3 is TGCAGCGGCGACTTACAGGGAGTGAACACTGAAGCTTTCTTT.

V and J are TRBV14 and TRBJ1-2, with 10 bases that match TRBD1. This CDR3 spans 15 amino acids. V dropped 2 bases and J dropped 4; count of bases not matched to a gene: 4. In germline, CDR1 is SGHDN, CDR2 FVKESK. The CDR3, as DNA: TGTGCCAGCAGCCAATGGACAGGGGGGCTCTATGGCTACACCTTC. Its protein is CASSQWTGGLYGYTF.

CDR3 nucleotide sequence: TGCAGCGTGCGGGAATCGCCAAACTATGGCTACACCTTC. Protein product: CSVRESPNYGYTF. The chain is built from TRBV29-1 and TRBJ1-2; no definite D call. The V end was cut by 6 bases, the J end by 2 bases, with 13 bases between. CDR1 is SQVTM and CDR2 is ANQGSEA in the germline V gene. This CDR3 has 13 residues. Variable domain in full (rest from reference TRBV29-1 and TRBJ1-2): SAVISQKPSRDICQRGTSLTIQCQVDSQVTMMFWYRQQPGQSLTLIATANQGSEATYESGFVIDKFPISRPNLTFSTLTVSNMSPEDSSIYLCSVRESPNYGYTFGSGTRLTVV.

The chain uses TRBV2 and TRBJ1-5; the D gene is possibly TRBD1 (5 bases). V shed 3 bases and J shed 6 bases, with 12 bases lying between them. CDR3 length equals 14 residues. Germline V CDR1 and CDR2: SNHLY, FYNNEI. CDR3 region: CASSDLHGTQPQHF. The CDR3 DNA follows: TGTGCCAGCAGTGACCTACACGGGACTCAGCCCCAGCATTTT.

V and J are TRBV4-3 and TRBJ2-3, with D unresolved. From germline, CDR1 is LGHNA and CDR2 YSLEER. V was pared by 0 bases and J by 1 base, with 5 bases between. The CDR3 length is 14 residues. CDR3 residues: CASSQDTGTDTQYF. In nucleotides, the CDR3 is TGCGCCAGCAGCCAAGATACAGGCACAGATACGCAGTATTTT.